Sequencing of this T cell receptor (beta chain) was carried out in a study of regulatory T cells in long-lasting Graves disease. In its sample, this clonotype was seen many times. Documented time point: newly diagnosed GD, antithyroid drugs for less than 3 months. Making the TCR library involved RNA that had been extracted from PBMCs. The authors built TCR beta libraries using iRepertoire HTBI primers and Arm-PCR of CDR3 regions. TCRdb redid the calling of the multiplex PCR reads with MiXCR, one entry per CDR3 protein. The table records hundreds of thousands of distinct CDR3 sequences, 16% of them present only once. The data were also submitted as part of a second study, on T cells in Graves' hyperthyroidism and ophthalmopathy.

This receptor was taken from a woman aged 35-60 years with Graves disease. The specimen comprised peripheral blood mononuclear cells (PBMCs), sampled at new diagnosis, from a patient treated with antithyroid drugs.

The CDR3: CASSGEQGAYNEQFF. DNA for the CDR3: TGTGCCAGCAGTGGAGAACAGGGTGCCTACAATGAGCAGTTCTTC. V gene TRBV2 combines with J gene TRBJ2-1, with D perhaps matching TRBD1 (6 bases). CDR1 is SNHLY and CDR2 is FYNNEI in the germline V gene. The CDR3 has 15 amino acids. Trimming shortened V by 4 bases and J by 2 bases, and 12 bases separated the two germline ends.